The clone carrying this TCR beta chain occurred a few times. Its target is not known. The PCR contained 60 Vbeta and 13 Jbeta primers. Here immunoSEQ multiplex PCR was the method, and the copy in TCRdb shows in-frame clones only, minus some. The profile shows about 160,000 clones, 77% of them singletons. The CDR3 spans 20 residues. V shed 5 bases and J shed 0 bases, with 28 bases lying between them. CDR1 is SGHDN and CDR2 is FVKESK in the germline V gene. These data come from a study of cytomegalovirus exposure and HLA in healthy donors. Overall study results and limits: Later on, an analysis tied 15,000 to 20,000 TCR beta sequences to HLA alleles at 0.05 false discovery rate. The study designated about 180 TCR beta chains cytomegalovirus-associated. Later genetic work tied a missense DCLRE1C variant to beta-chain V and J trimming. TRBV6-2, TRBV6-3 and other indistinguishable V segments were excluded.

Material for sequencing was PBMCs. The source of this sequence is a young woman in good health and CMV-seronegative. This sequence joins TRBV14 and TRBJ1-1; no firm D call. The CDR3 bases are TGTGCCAGCAGCTCCCTAAGCCTCGGATACTATACCGGTATGAACACTGAAGCTTTCTTT. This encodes CASSSLSLGYYTGMNTEAFF. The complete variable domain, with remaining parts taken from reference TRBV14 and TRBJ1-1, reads EAGVTQFPSHSVIEKGQTVTLRCDPISGHDNLYWYRRVMGKEIKFLLHFVKESKQDESGMPNNRFLAERTGGTYSTLKVQPAELEDSGVYFCASSSLSLGYYTGMNTEAFFGQGTRLTVV.